The 24 T cell receptor beta chains below were found in one sample sequenced in a study of T cell repertoires in cytomegalovirus infection. TCRdb reanalysed the reads using MiXCR and keeps one entry per CDR3 protein. The table shows hundreds of thousands of distinct CDR3 sequences, with less than 25% occurring only once. The specimen was CD8+ T cells from PBMCs. The receptor source for this set is a human donor in good health (CMV status not recorded). Some clones in this sample may be carry-over from other donors' samples.

This clonotype was recorded at least ten times. The rearrangement joins TRBV12-3 or TRBV12-4 to TRBJ1-2, with no clear D. V was clipped by 6 bases and J by 4 bases, with 18 bases between them. This CDR3 has 15 residues. For the CDR3, the DNA is TGTGCCAGCAGAACTACCCAAGAGGGAGGCTATGGCTACACCTTC. Amino acids: CASRTTQEGGYGYTF.

This clonotype was seen repeatedly, ten times or more. The chain links TRBV12-3 or TRBV12-4 to TRBJ2-2; D gene ambiguous. This CDR3 comprises 12 residues. Deletions cut 6 bases from V and 2 bases from J, with 4 bases between. The CDR3 bases are TGTGCCAGCAGACTCAACACCGGGGAGCTGTTTTTT. It codes for CASRLNTGELFF.

This rearrangement joins TRBV28 to TRBJ2-3, with D possibly matching TRBD2 (6 bases). CDR3 length: 16 residues. Trimming cost V 3 bases and J 2 bases, with 15 bases left between them. The germline V gene encodes CDR1 MDHEN and CDR2 SYDVKM. DNA of the CDR3: TGTGCCAGCAGTTTCGCGGGACGGCTTCTCACAGATACGCAGTATTTT. Translation gives CASSFAGRLLTDTQYF.

Regarding this clonotype: A read error is possible here, since a much larger clone lies one base away. The chain carries TRBV7-6 and TRBJ1-1, with 11 bases that match TRBD1. J gave up 10 bases and V 4 bases, and 8 bases lay outside the gene matches. The CDR3 is made up of 14 amino acids. Per the germline V gene, CDR1 is SGHVS and CDR2 is FNYEAQ. CDR3 sequence: CASSWDRGLNVAFF. The CDR3 DNA follows: TGTGCCAGCAGCTGGGACAGGGGGTTGAATGTAGCTTTCTTT. The full variable domain, rest sourced from reference TRBV7-6 and TRBJ1-1, is GAGVSQSPRYKVTKRGQDVALRCDPISGHVSLYWYRQALGQGPEFLTYFNYEAQQDKSGLPNDRFSAERPEGSISTLTIQRTEQRDSAMYRCASSWDRGLNVAFFGQGTRLTVV.

This chain connects TRBV28 to TRBJ2-4, with D perhaps being TRBD1 or TRBD2 (5 bases each). V lost 5 bases to trimming and J lost 8 bases, with 19 bases between them. Germline CDR1 reads MDHEN; CDR2 reads SYDVKM. The CDR3 loop spans 15 amino acids. The CDR3 DNA sequence: TGTGCCAGCAGTCTAAGGGACGGTGGATGGGACATTCAGTACTTC. Translated, it gives CASSLRDGGWDIQYF.

This clonotype turned up a few times. The chain has TRBV5-5 and TRBJ2-3, with D possibly being TRBD1 or TRBD2 (5 bases each). The V gene lost 4 bases and the J gene lost 2 bases, with 14 bases spanning the gap. This CDR3 is 15 amino acids long. Germline V gives CDR1 SGHKS, CDR2 YYEKEE (reference sequence). CDR3 region: CASSPMGDFTDTQYF. Written as DNA, the CDR3 is TGTGCCAGCAGCCCCATGGGGGATTTCACAGATACGCAGTATTTT.

On this clonotype itself: At one end the junction does not follow the germline gene, possibly because of a read error. The genes are TRBV29-1 and TRBJ1-1; weak D call: TRBD1 (6 bases). CDR1 and CDR2 from the germline V gene are SQVTM and ANQGSEA. The CDR3 totals 13 residues. The CDR3 nucleotides read TGCAGCGTTGATCGGCAGGGGAACCCTGAAGCTTTCTTT. Translating it yields CSVDRQGNPEAFF.

This clonotype was counted a few times. This chain connects TRBV9 to TRBJ1-2, with D unclear. The CDR3 length is 17 residues. CDR1 is SGDLS and CDR2 is YYNGEE in the germline V gene. Trimming removed 0 bases at V and 1 base at J, with 16 bases between. The chain's CDR3 is CASSVARTPSGNYGYTF. DNA for the CDR3: TGTGCCAGCAGCGTAGCTCGGACGCCTTCGGGTAACTATGGCTACACCTTC. Full variable domain (missing parts from reference TRBV9 and TRBJ1-2): DSGVTQTPKHLITATGQRVTLRCSPRSGDLSVYWYQQSLDQGLQFLIQYYNGEERAKGNILERFSAQQFPDLHSELNLSSLELGDSALYFCASSVARTPSGNYGYTFGSGTRLTVV.

This clonotype was observed a handful of times. The V gene is TRBV20-1, the J gene TRBJ2-5, with a possible D match to TRBD2 (5 bases). Trimming cost V 0 bases and J 2 bases, with 10 bases left between them. The CDR3 runs to 14 residues. Germline V gives CDR1 DFQATT, CDR2 SNEGSKA (reference sequence). The CDR3 reads CSARDLEDQETQYF. CDR3 nucleotide sequence: TGCAGTGCTAGAGATCTGGAGGATCAAGAGACCCAGTACTTC.

The rearrangement joins TRBV25-1 to TRBJ2-2; no clear D gene. The CDR3 extends over 11 amino acids. V lost 8 bases and J lost 7, with 8 bases in between. CDR1 MGHDK and CDR2 SYGVNS come from the germline V gene. CDR3: CASLSGGELFF. For the CDR3, the DNA is TGTGCCAGCCTTAGTGGCGGGGAGCTGTTTTTT.

The chain links TRBV20-1 to TRBJ2-5, with TRBD2 matching 8 bases. Trimming cost V 6 bases and J 2 bases; bases outside gene matches: 17. Germline V gene lookup returns CDR1 DFQATT and CDR2 SNEGSKA (reference sequence). This CDR3 spans 17 amino acids. The CDR3: CSARGLGERGPQETQYF. The DNA of the CDR3 is TGCAGTGCCCGGGGCCTGGGTGAGCGGGGGCCTCAAGAGACCCAGTACTTC.

The chain combines TRBV5-4 with TRBJ2-2; possible D gene TRBD1, 5 bases. The CDR3 runs 14 residues. Trimming cost V 4 bases and J 4 bases, with 11 bases left between them. Per germline, CDR1 SGHNT and CDR2 YYREEE (reference sequence). In nucleotides, the CDR3 is TGTGCCAGCAGCATCTTAGACAGCACCGGGGAGCTGTTTTTT. This codes for CASSILDSTGELFF.

This clonotype appeared a single time. The V gene is TRBV20-1, the J gene TRBJ2-7, with 11 bases aligning to TRBD2. The CDR3 loop spans 17 amino acids. J lost 1 base, V lost 1 base, and 9 bases had no gene match. Per germline, CDR1 DFQATT and CDR2 SNEGSKA (reference sequence). The CDR3: CSARGPLAGAPSYEQYV. The CDR3 DNA sequence: TGCAGTGCTAGAGGCCCACTAGCGGGGGCCCCTTCCTACGAGCAGTACGTC.

Many counts were recorded for this clonotype. This chain joins TRBV5-5 and TRBJ1-1; the D gene is possibly TRBD1 (6 bases). V dropped 5 bases and J dropped 1 base, with 18 bases sitting between them. The CDR3 has 16 amino acids. Germline V gene data show CDR1 as SGHKS and CDR2 as YYEKEE (reference sequence). CDR3 DNA: TGTGCCAGCAGTTTTAGTCCCGGGACAAAGAACACTGAAGCTTTCTTT. It is translated as CASSFSPGTKNTEAFF.

The gene calls are TRBV2 and TRBJ2-2; TRBD2 aligns across 7 bases. The germline gives CDR1 SNHLY, CDR2 FYNNEI. Germline trimming cut 3 bases from V and 4 bases from J; bases unmatched to any gene: 11. CDR3 length equals 17 residues. The CDR3 sequence: CASSDSFWEGSTGELFF. As DNA, the CDR3 is TGTGCCAGCAGTGATTCTTTTTGGGAGGGGAGCACCGGGGAGCTGTTTTTT.

This clonotype has a handful of counts. The chain has TRBV20-1 and TRBJ2-3, with D possibly called TRBD1 or TRBD2 (5 bases each). This CDR3 spans 15 amino acids. V lost 3 bases to trimming and J lost 4 bases, with 17 bases between them. Looked up from germline, CDR1 is DFQATT and CDR2 is SNEGSKA (reference sequence). The CDR3 coding sequence is TGCAGTGCTAGGAGGGAAAGGGGACCCGCAGATACGCAGTATTTT. Translation gives CSARRERGPADTQYF.

The V call is TRBV6-2 or TRBV6-3, the J call TRBJ2-1; a weak D match, TRBD2 (5 bases). This CDR3 region has 16 residues. V lost 7 bases to trimming and J lost 0 bases, with 16 bases between them. Germline CDR1 MNHEY, CDR2 SVGEGT. This chain's CDR3 is CASNLSAASSYNEQFF. The CDR3 bases are TGTGCCAGCAACCTGTCAGCGGCGAGCTCCTACAATGAGCAGTTCTTC.

The chain has TRBV29-1 and TRBJ1-1; D possibly corresponds to TRBD1 (6 bases). In germline, CDR1 is SQVTM, CDR2 ANQGSEA. V lost 4 bases to trimming and J lost 1 base, with 19 bases between them. The CDR3 has 16 residues. The CDR3 here is CSVGGRWDTSNTEAFF. Here the CDR3 DNA reads TGCAGCGTTGGGGGTCGGTGGGACACCTCGAACACTGAAGCTTTCTTT.

This clonotype has only a few counts. The rearrangement joins TRBV18 to TRBJ2-2, with a weak D call TRBD2 (5 bases). CDR1 KGHSH and CDR2 LQKENI come from the germline V gene. V was cut by 0 bases and J by 6 bases, with 20 bases left in between. The length of the CDR3 is 18 residues. The CDR3 sequence is CASSPPEAGGYIAGELFF. CDR3 DNA sequence: TGTGCCAGCTCACCACCGGAGGCAGGAGGTTATATCGCCGGGGAGCTGTTTTTT.

This clonotype was detected ten times or more. The rearrangement uses TRBV28 and TRBJ1-2; 8 bases fit TRBD1. CDR1 and CDR2 (germline): MDHEN, SYDVKM. J was trimmed by 4 bases and V by 3 bases; bases with no gene match: 10. The CDR3 sequence is 16 residues long. In nucleotides, the CDR3 is TGTGCCAGCAGTTTGGTCCCGGCAGGGGGCCCCTATGGCTACACCTTC. Its translation is CASSLVPAGGPYGYTF.

The chain's CDR3 is CASSSKRVSLRNTGELFF. Here the CDR3 DNA reads TGTGCCAGCAGTTCAAAACGGGTTTCCCTACGAAACACCGGGGAGCTGTTTTTT. The rearrangement joins TRBV28 to TRBJ2-2; D ambiguous. Germline CDR1 reads MDHEN; CDR2 reads SYDVKM. The CDR3 contains 18 residues. Trimming left V 4 bases short and J 2 bases short, with 20 bases between. Full variable domain (rest looked up from reference TRBV28 and TRBJ2-2): DVKVTQSSRYLVKRTGEKVFLECVQDMDHENMFWYRQDPGLGLRLIYFSYDVKMKEKGDIPEGYSVSREKKERFSLILESASTNQTSMYLCASSSKRVSLRNTGELFFGEGSRLTVL.

This clonotype was counted ten times or more. This sequence joins TRBV11-3 and TRBJ2-5; 9 bases match TRBD2. The germline V gene has CDR1 SGHNT and CDR2 YENEEA. J was trimmed by 1 base and V by 5 bases; bases with no gene match: 5. CDR3 length: 15 residues. The CDR3 bases are TGTGCCAGCAGCCCTTCGACTAGCGGCCAAGAGACCCAGTACTTC. Its translation is CASSPSTSGQETQYF. Full variable domain (remainder filled in from reference TRBV11-3 and TRBJ2-5): EAGVVQSPRYKIIEKKQPVAFWCNPISGHNTLYWYLQNLGQGPELLIRYENEEAVDDSQLPKDRFSAERLKGVDSTLKIQPAELGDSAVYLCASSPSTSGQETQYFGPGTRLLVL.

On this clonotype itself: An end of the junction differs from the germline gene, which may be a read error. The chain combines TRBV14 with TRBJ2-1, with D possibly TRBD2 on 6 matching bases. CDR3 length: 11 amino acids. Per the germline V gene, CDR1 is SGHDN and CDR2 is FVKESK. Written as DNA, the CDR3 is TGTGCCAGCAGAATTGGCGGGGAGCAGTCCTTC. It yields the protein CASRIGGEQSF.

At least ten counts were recorded for this clonotype. The chain uses TRBV7-2 and TRBJ2-3; maybe TRBD2 (5 bases). Trimming stripped 3 bases from V and 2 bases from J, with 24 bases between. CDR3 size: 19 residues. Per germline, CDR1 SGHTA and CDR2 FQGNSA. CDR3 amino acids: CASSLGGSSRGLPTDTQYF. The CDR3 region has the DNA TGTGCCAGCAGCTTGGGCGGATCTAGTCGCGGGTTACCCACAGATACGCAGTATTTT.